This note documents a single TCR beta chain sequence. Clones were read by immunoSEQ multiplex PCR, and TCRdb kept only the in-frame ones, dropping some. Altogether around 50,000 clones are present, around 80% being singletons, with the ten largest covering more than 8%. This entry belongs to a study of blood T cell repertoires in COVID-19. Study-level information: Italy, Spain and the United States were the sources of the convalescent and acute COVID-19 samples.

This CDR3 region has 13 residues. Germline V gives CDR1 SNHLY, CDR2 FYNNEI. V lost 4 bases to trimming and J lost 2 bases, with 5 bases between them. The receptor comes from an elderly woman with acute or convalescent COVID-19. The chain recombines TRBV2 with TRBJ2-2; D is undetermined. The sequencing input was peripheral blood. CDR3 nucleotide sequence: TGTGCCAGCAGTGTCAGAAACACCGGGGAGCTGTTTTTT. Its translation: CASSVRNTGELFF.